This T cell receptor (beta chain) was sequenced in a study of T cells expressing NK-cell markers. Study-level results: The study found these clonotypes also leading the CD3+CD56-NKG2C+ fraction in a few donors.

This CDR3 has 14 residues. CDR1 is SGHTA and CDR2 is FQGNSA in the germline V gene. No DNA is given; TCRdb re-called the 5' RACE reads and lists each CDR3 protein once. The sample includes approximately 460,000 distinct CDR3 sequences. On this clonotype itself: Its antigen is unknown.

The rearrangement uses TRBV7-2 and TRBJ2-1. The receptor comes from a woman aged 18 to 69 in good health. Sample: blood T cells: a sorted CD56 or NKG2C T cell subset, CD4+ or CD8+ T cells, or bulk PBMC T cells (not recorded which). CDR3 amino acids: CASRGGGLYNEQFF.